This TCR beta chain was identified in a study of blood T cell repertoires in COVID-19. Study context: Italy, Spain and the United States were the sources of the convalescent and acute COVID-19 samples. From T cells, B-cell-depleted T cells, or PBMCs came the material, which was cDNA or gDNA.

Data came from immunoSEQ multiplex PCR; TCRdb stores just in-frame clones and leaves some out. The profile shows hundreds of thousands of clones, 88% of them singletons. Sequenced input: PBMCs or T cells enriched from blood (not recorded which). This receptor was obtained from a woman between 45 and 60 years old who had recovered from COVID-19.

CDR3: CASSESPTRPQHNEQFF. The CDR3 region has the DNA TGTGCCAGCAGTGAATCACCGACTAGGCCCCAGCACAATGAGCAGTTCTTC. This rearrangement joins TRBV6-1 to TRBJ2-1, with TRBD2 as a possible D gene (6 bases). Germline assignment: CDR1 MNHNS and CDR2 SASEGT. The germline V and J ends were trimmed by 2 bases and 5 bases, with 19 bases remaining between them. The CDR3 is 17 amino acids.